Listed here are 20 T cell receptor beta chains from one sample, sequenced in a study of shared T cell receptors in the human thymus. The protocol was immunoSEQ multiplex PCR, while the TCRdb copy is restricted to in-frame clones and leaves out a portion. This sample has approximately 730,000 clones, with 75% to 90% found just once. These data are also associated with another study on human thymus T cells.

The source material was thymocytes. These receptors were obtained from a girl under three years old with a congenital heart defect.

This clone was observed a few times. The chain recombines TRBV4-3 with TRBJ2-2, with D tentatively TRBD2 (6 bases). The germline V gene encodes CDR1 LGHNA and CDR2 YSLEER. The germline V and J ends were trimmed by 0 bases and 1 base, with 12 bases remaining between them. This CDR3 is built from 17 residues. The CDR3 loop reads CASSQDVGSGNTGELFF. The CDR3 DNA reads as TGCGCCAGCAGCCAAGACGTCGGTAGCGGGAACACCGGGGAGCTGTTTTTT.

The V and J genes are TRBV14 and TRBJ2-1, with D tentatively TRBD2 (6 bases). The CDR3 has 14 amino acids. Per the germline V gene, CDR1 is SGHDN and CDR2 is FVKESK. The V gene lost 3 bases and the J gene lost 10 bases, with 16 bases spanning the gap. The CDR3 sequence is CASSQVGVGLEQFF. DNA of the CDR3: TGTGCCAGCAGCCAGGTCGGTGTCGGACTAGAGCAGTTCTTC.

The V gene is TRBV19, the J gene TRBJ2-7; TRBD2 agrees at 10 bases. V gave up 4 bases and J gave up 3 bases; unmatched junction bases: 3. From germline, CDR1 is LNHDA and CDR2 SQIVND (reference sequence). The CDR3 sequence is 14 residues long. CDR3 nucleotides: TGTGCCAGTAGTACTAGCGGGGGCCACTACGAGCAGTACTTC. Residues: CASSTSGGHYEQYF.

CDR3 sequence reads: CASSHYDRRQGGRTIYF. CDR3 nucleotides: TGCGCCAGCAGCCATTACGACCGAAGACAGGGGGGTCGGACCATATATTTT. The V gene is TRBV4-1, the J gene TRBJ1-3, with 9 bases aligning to TRBD1. Germline-derived CDR1 and CDR2 are MGHRA and YSYEKL. The CDR3 spans 17 residues. J lost 10 bases, V lost 3 bases, and 16 bases had no gene match.

This rearrangement joins TRBV2 to TRBJ1-1, with D maybe TRBD1 (5 bases). Germline CDR1 and CDR2: SNHLY and FYNNEI. This CDR3 is built from 14 residues. V was shortened by 6 bases and J by 0 bases, with 11 bases between the two germline ends. DNA of the CDR3: TGTGCCAGCAGGGACCGGGGGTTGAACACTGAAGCTTTCTTT. Its translation is CASRDRGLNTEAFF.

A few counts support this clone. The rearrangement joins TRBV7-9 to TRBJ1-4; 8 bases map to TRBD1. Germline-derived CDR1 and CDR2 are SEHNR and FQNEAQ (reference sequence). The CDR3 length is 14 residues. V lost 3 bases and J lost 8; bases outside the gene matches: 5. The CDR3, as DNA: TGTGCCAGCAGCTTTGGACAGGGAAGGGAAAAACTGTTTTTT. Its translation: CASSFGQGREKLFF.

The chain is built from TRBV20-1 and TRBJ2-5; D uncertain. CDR3 length equals 11 residues. Germline values: CDR1 DFQATT, CDR2 SNEGSKA (reference sequence). V was pared by 3 bases and J by 4 bases, with 6 bases between. Written as DNA, the CDR3 is TGCAGTGCTAGGGCTGGAGAGACCCAGTACTTC. Translation gives CSARAGETQYF.

The sample holds one count of this clone. The rearrangement joins TRBV6-5 to TRBJ2-1; TRBD2 matches at 7 bases. Germline V gene data show CDR1 as MNHEY and CDR2 as SVGAGI. Germline trimming cut 0 bases from V and 7 bases from J; bases unmatched to any gene: 6. This CDR3 has 15 amino acids. Here the CDR3 reads CASSYSPAGTNEQFF. The CDR3 bases are TGTGCCAGCAGTTACTCTCCAGCGGGGACGAATGAGCAGTTCTTC.

This clone was picked up a small number of times. The rearrangement joins TRBV20-1 to TRBJ2-3, with D possibly matching TRBD2 (6 bases). Germline V gives CDR1 DFQATT, CDR2 SNEGSKA (reference sequence). V was trimmed by 7 bases and J by 5 bases, leaving 10 bases between them. The length of the CDR3 is 11 residues. This CDR3 is CSGGVEDTQYF. Here the CDR3 DNA reads TGCAGTGGCGGGGTGGAAGATACGCAGTATTTT.

The chain links TRBV7-4 to TRBJ2-3; TRBD2 matches 11 bases. With 4 bases clipped from V and 0 bases from J, the junction kept 3 bases outside the gene matches. The CDR3 is made up of 16 amino acids. Germline CDR1 SGHVT, CDR2 SQSDAQ. The chain's CDR3 is CASSSGTSGSTDTQYF. Here the CDR3 DNA reads TGTGCCAGCAGCTCCGGGACTAGCGGAAGCACAGATACGCAGTATTTT.

This chain connects TRBV5-8 to TRBJ2-5, with D tentatively TRBD1 (6 bases). V lost 4 bases to trimming and J lost 2 bases, with 12 bases between them. The CDR3 covers 14 residues. The germline gives CDR1 SGHTS, CDR2 YDEGEE. Here the CDR3 DNA reads TGTGCCAGCAGCCAAAGCGGACAGCAAGAGACCCAGTACTTC. Residues: CASSQSGQQETQYF.

V gene TRBV5-1 combines with J gene TRBJ2-1; D is unresolved. From germline, CDR1 is SGHRS and CDR2 YFSETQ. The V end was cut by 0 bases, the J end by 6 bases, with 4 bases between. This CDR3 spans 12 amino acids. CDR3 sequence: CASSLGLNEQFF. CDR3 DNA sequence: TGCGCCAGCAGCTTGGGACTCAATGAGCAGTTCTTC.

This sequence joins TRBV6-1 and TRBJ1-5, with 7 bases fitting TRBD1. Losses at the gene ends were 5 bases for V and 2 bases for J; bases not matched to a gene: 3. The CDR3 is 14 amino acids. Germline assignment: CDR1 MNHNS and CDR2 SASEGT. CDR3 sequence: CASSLGTGNQPQHF. The CDR3 nucleotides read TGTGCCAGCAGTCTTGGGACAGGCAATCAGCCCCAGCATTTT.

The chain employs TRBV12-5 and TRBJ1-2, with a possible D match to TRBD1 (6 bases). Deletions cut 1 base from V and 0 bases from J, with 15 bases between. The CDR3 is made up of 17 amino acids. In germline, CDR1 is LGHNT, CDR2 FRNRAP. The CDR3 DNA follows: TGTGCTAGTGGTTTGGGCCCAGGGGTCCTAGCTAACTATGGCTACACCTTC. This sequence encodes CASGLGPGVLANYGYTF.

This clone occurred once. The CDR3 sequence: CASIETGRYGYTF. CDR3 in DNA: TGTGCCAGCATTGAGACAGGGAGATATGGCTACACCTTC. The V and J genes are TRBV6-1 and TRBJ1-2; 7 bases are a match to TRBD1. This CDR3 is 13 amino acids long. V lost 7 bases, J lost 5 bases, and 7 bases stayed unmatched. Per the germline V gene, CDR1 is MNHNS and CDR2 is SASEGT.

The chain couples TRBV5-1 to TRBJ1-2; 7 bases agree with TRBD1. The CDR3 consists of 17 residues. With V trimmed by 2 bases and J by 3 bases, 13 bases remained unmatched. From germline, CDR1 is SGHRS and CDR2 YFSETQ. CDR3 DNA sequence: TGCGCCAGCAGCTTTAACGGTCGACAGGGTTACGACTATGGCTACACCTTC. Translating it yields CASSFNGRQGYDYGYTF.

V gene TRBV5-6 combines with J gene TRBJ1-5, with D possibly TRBD1 on 5 matching bases. With 4 bases removed from V and 6 bases from J, the gap between germline ends came to 14 bases. The germline gives CDR1 SGHDT, CDR2 YYEEEE. The CDR3 covers 14 residues. CDR3 in DNA: TGTGCCAGCAGCCTGGGACTTGACGGTCAGCCCCAGCATTTT. Protein product: CASSLGLDGQPQHF.

The chain has TRBV9 and TRBJ1-1; perhaps TRBD1 as D (5 bases). V lost 4 bases and J 2 bases, leaving 18 bases between the germline ends. Germline V gene data show CDR1 as SGDLS and CDR2 as YYNGEE. The CDR3 has 16 residues. CDR3 sequence (DNA): TGTGCCAGCAGCCTGGGGTCCGACAGATACAACACTGAAGCTTTCTTT. Amino acid sequence: CASSLGSDRYNTEAFF.

The V gene is TRBV27, the J gene TRBJ1-2; 7 positions match TRBD1. The CDR3 is 14 residues long. Germline V CDR1 and CDR2: MNHEY, SMNVEV (reference sequence). The ends lost 4 bases at V and 6 bases at J; junction bases unmatched: 8. CDR3 residues: CASSSCPGGNGYTF. The CDR3 bases are TGTGCCAGCAGTTCCTGCCCAGGGGGAAATGGCTACACCTTC.

The chain uses TRBV27 and TRBJ2-3, with 10 bases that match TRBD2. V was pared by 5 bases and J by 7 bases, with 15 bases of the junction left unmatched. The CDR3 runs 17 residues. CDR1 MNHEY and CDR2 SMNVEV come from the germline V gene (reference sequence). The CDR3 DNA reads TGTGCCAGCAGTCTAATAACCGGACTAGCGGTAAATAATACGCAGTATTTT. It yields the protein CASSLITGLAVNNTQYF.